The present entry profiles one T cell receptor (beta chain) with its context. Original data processing: The authors estimated nucleated cell counts from reference gene primer amplification. Some clones are missing from TCRdb's copy, which holds only in-frame ones; the method was immunoSEQ multiplex PCR. The V and J calls and clone size come from that table; D and trimming were worked out from the DNA. In the table there are about 190,000 clones, around four fifths of which are singletons. Trimming removed 2 bases from V and 2 bases from J, with 9 bases in between. This CDR3 region has 14 residues. Per germline, CDR1 LNHNV and CDR2 YYDKDF (reference sequence). The data originate from a study of blood T cell repertoires in COVID-19. Overall study context: Donors in the United States, Italy and Spain gave samples during acute or convalescent COVID-19. The analysed material was cDNA or gDNA that came from T cells, B-cell-depleted T cells, or PBMCs.

The V call is TRBV15, the J call TRBJ2-5, with TRBD1 as a possible D gene (5 bases). The sequenced sample consisted of peripheral blood. The TCR sequence derives from a woman aged 25-40 years with acute or convalescent COVID-19. The CDR3 coding sequence is TGTGCCACCAGCAGATTCGGACAACAAGAGACCCAGTACTTC. It is translated as CATSRFGQQETQYF.